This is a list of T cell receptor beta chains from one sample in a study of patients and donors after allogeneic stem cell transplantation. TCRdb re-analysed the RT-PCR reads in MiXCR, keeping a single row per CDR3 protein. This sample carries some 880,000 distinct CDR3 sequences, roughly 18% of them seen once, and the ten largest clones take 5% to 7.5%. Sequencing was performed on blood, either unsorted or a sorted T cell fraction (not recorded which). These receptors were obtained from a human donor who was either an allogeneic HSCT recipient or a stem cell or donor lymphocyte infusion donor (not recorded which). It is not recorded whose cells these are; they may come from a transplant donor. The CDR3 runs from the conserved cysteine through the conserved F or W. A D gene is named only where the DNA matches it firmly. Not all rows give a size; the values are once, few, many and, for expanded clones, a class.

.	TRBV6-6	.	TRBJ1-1	CASSSGYIEAFF	TGTGCCAGCAGTTCGGGGTACATTGAAGCTTTCTTT
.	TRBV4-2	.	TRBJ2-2	CASSPEWGELFF	TGTGCCAGCAGCCCCGAATGGGGGGAGCTGTTTTTT
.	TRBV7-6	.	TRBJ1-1	CASSGRVWNTEAFF	TGTGCCAGCAGCGGCAGGGTGTGGAACACTGAAGCTTTCTTT
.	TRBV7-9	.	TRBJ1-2	CASSPQNGQINYGYTF	TGTGCCAGCAGCCCCCAAAACGGACAGATTAACTATGGCTACACCTTC
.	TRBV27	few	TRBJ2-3	CASSRTFTDTQYF	TGTGCCAGCAGCCGGACATTCACAGATACGCAGTATTTT
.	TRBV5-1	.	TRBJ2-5	CASSPGLRAGETQYF	TGCGCCAGCAGCCCCGGCCTGCGGGCAGGAGAGACCCAGTACTTC
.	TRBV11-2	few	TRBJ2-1	CASSLVGEAEDF	TGTGCCAGCAGCTTAGTAGGGGAGGCCGAGGACTTC
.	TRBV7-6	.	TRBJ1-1	CASSLSKGAGTEAFF	TGTGCCAGCAGCCTTTCGAAGGGCGCGGGGACTGAAGCTTTCTTT
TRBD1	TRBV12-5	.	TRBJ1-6	CASGLTGQGDSPLHF	TGTGCTAGTGGTTTGACGGGACAGGGGGATTCACCCCTCCACTTT
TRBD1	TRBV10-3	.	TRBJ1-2	CAISQGQGNYGYTF	TGTGCCATCAGTCAGGGACAGGGAAACTATGGCTACACCTTC
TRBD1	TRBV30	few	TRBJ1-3	CALQGAEGNTIYF	TGTGCTCTACAGGGGGCGGAAGGAAACACCATATATTTT
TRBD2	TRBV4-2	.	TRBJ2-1	CASSRREGRGNEQFF	TGTGCCAGCAGCCGGAGGGAGGGCCGGGGCAATGAGCAGTTCTTC
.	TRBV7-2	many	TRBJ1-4	CASRAGGSEKLFF	TGTGCCAGCAGGGCGGGGGGTAGTGAAAAACTGTTTTTT
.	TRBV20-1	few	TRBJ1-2	CSARPQLGLYGYTF	TGCAGTGCTAGGCCGCAGTTGGGCCTCTATGGCTACACCTTC
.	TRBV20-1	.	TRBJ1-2	CSARHRAYGYTF	TGCAGTGCTAGACACAGGGCCTATGGCTACACCTTC
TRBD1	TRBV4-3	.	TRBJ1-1	CASSQVMGQGARTEAFF	TGCGCCAGCAGCCAAGTTATGGGACAGGGGGCGAGAACTGAAGCTTTCTTT
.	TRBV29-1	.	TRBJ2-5	CSVGRELGKQETQYF	TGCAGCGTGGGGAGAGAGTTGGGCAAGCAAGAGACCCAGTACTTC